Presented here are 21 T cell receptor beta chains from one specimen sequenced in a study of CD8 T cells in Susac syndrome (dated by TCRdb to 2018 to 2020). The library was generated by the immunoSEQ multiplex PCR assay. RNA was extracted with the RNeasy kit and about 0.5 to 1 ug was reverse transcribed using random hexamers. TCRdb reanalyzed the raw reads on its own, using fastp at Q25 for trimming and MiXCR for clone calling, and kept in-frame beta chains. Rows merge per CDR3 protein into single entries with the most common DNA and genes. Recorded for this sample are 400,000 to 550,000 distinct CDR3 sequences; 85% of them occurred a single time. Under 0.15% of the sample goes to the ten largest clones. The source material was CD8+ T cells from PBMCs. Receptors were obtained from a human donor with multiple sclerosis.

The V and J genes are TRBV13 and TRBJ2-2, with D perhaps matching TRBD1 or TRBD2 (5 bases each). The CDR3 is 17 amino acids. Germline loops: CDR1 PRHDT, CDR2 FYEKMQ (reference sequence). Trimming took off 4 bases at V and 6 bases at J, with 21 bases between the two ends. The CDR3 region is CASSSPRSGTDPGELFF. The CDR3 bases are TGTGCCAGCAGCTCCCCACGTTCAGGGACGGATCCCGGGGAGCTGTTTTTT.

The chain couples TRBV10-2 to TRBJ1-2, with TRBD1 matching 9 bases. The CDR3 runs 14 residues. With 10 bases clipped from V and 4 bases from J, the junction kept 10 bases outside the gene matches. Germline V gives CDR1 WSHSY, CDR2 SAAADI. CDR3 residues: CATAKDRGSYGYTF. CDR3 DNA sequence: TGCGCCACCGCTAAGGACAGGGGCAGCTATGGCTACACCTTC.

The chain employs TRBV13 and TRBJ2-1, with 16 bases aligning to TRBD2. Trimming cost V 5 bases and J 9 bases; bases outside gene matches: 7. CDR3 size: 16 residues. Germline lookup yields CDR1 PRHDT and CDR2 FYEKMQ (reference sequence). This CDR3 is CASSPWGLAGGREQFF. The CDR3 DNA reads TGTGCCAGCAGCCCCTGGGGACTAGCGGGAGGGCGTGAGCAGTTCTTC.

The V gene is TRBV27, the J gene TRBJ2-7; 12 nucleotides match TRBD2. The CDR3 has 15 residues. CDR1 MNHEY and CDR2 SMNVEV come from the germline V gene (reference sequence). The trim removed 1 base at V and 5 bases at J, leaving 3 bases unmatched. CDR3 in amino acids: CASSLWTSGTHEQYF. In DNA, the CDR3 is TGTGCCAGCAGTTTATGGACTAGCGGGACCCACGAGCAGTACTTC.

The V call is TRBV2, the J call TRBJ2-7; TRBD1 is a possible D gene (6 bases). V was pared by 8 bases and J by 4 bases, with 21 bases between. Germline-derived CDR1 and CDR2 are SNHLY and FYNNEI. The CDR3 is 15 residues long. Here the CDR3 DNA reads TGTGCCAGCGTAGGACAGACCGAGAAGATATACGAGCAGTACTTC. Its protein product is CASVGQTEKIYEQYF.

A word on this clonotype: Lacking the conserved final phenylalanine or tryptophan, this CDR3 likely reflects a read error. The J gene is TRBJ2-7, the V gene TRBV2; D possibly corresponds to TRBD2 (5 bases). The CDR3 totals 16 residues. The V and J ends lost 7 bases and 0 bases respectively, with 19 bases between them. Per the germline V gene, CDR1 is SNHLY and CDR2 is FYNNEI. The CDR3 DNA reads TGTGCCAGCACCGAATCTCCACGGGGAATCTCCTACGAGCAGTACCTC. This sequence encodes CASTESPRGISYEQYL.

This clonotype has just one count. The CDR3 is CASSVGTEPIQETQYF. Here the CDR3 DNA reads TGTGCCAGCAGCGTAGGGACAGAGCCCATCCAAGAGACCCAGTACTTC. The rearrangement uses TRBV9 and TRBJ2-5; D is possibly TRBD1 (6 bases). Trimming stripped 0 bases from V and 1 base from J, with 13 bases between. The CDR3 extends over 16 amino acids. Germline values: CDR1 SGDLS, CDR2 YYNGEE.

CDR3 loop: CASSLRPGREGNTEAFF. CDR3 bases: TGTGCCAGCAGTTTACGGCCAGGGAGGGAGGGGAACACTGAAGCTTTCTTT. The rearrangement uses TRBV27 and TRBJ1-1, with a weak D call TRBD1 (5 bases). The germline CDR1 and CDR2 sequences are MNHEY and SMNVEV (reference sequence). V was trimmed by 2 bases and J by 1 base, leaving 17 bases between them. The length of the CDR3 is 17 residues.

The chain is built from TRBV3-1 and TRBJ2-3, with D possibly matching TRBD2 (6 bases). The CDR3 totals 15 residues. CDR1 LGHDT and CDR2 YNNKEL come from the germline V gene (reference sequence). Trimming took 1 base from V and 3 from J, leaving 11 bases between them. Written as DNA, the CDR3 is TGTGCCAGCAGCCAAGTCACGGGGGAAACAGATACGCAGTATTTT. Amino acid sequence: CASSQVTGETDTQYF.

Worth noting for this clonotype: An end of the junction does not agree with germline; a read error may underlie this. The CDR3 bases are TGTGCCAGCAGCCAAGCTCTAGCGTCCTCCTCCGAGCAGTACTTC. Its translation is CASSQALASSSEQYF. The chain uses TRBV4-2 and TRBJ2-7, with TRBD2 as a possible D gene (6 bases). Germline CDR1 reads LGHNA; CDR2 reads YNFKEQ. This CDR3 contains 15 residues.

V is TRBV30 and J is TRBJ2-1; TRBD2 is a possible D gene (6 bases). Germline CDR1 and CDR2: GTSNPN and SVGIG (reference sequence). This CDR3 is 15 amino acids long. The V end lost 0 bases, the J end lost 9 bases, and 18 bases lay between the germline ends. The CDR3 loop reads CAWSVRAGWGGEQFF. The CDR3 bases are TGTGCCTGGAGTGTGAGGGCGGGGTGGGGTGGTGAGCAGTTCTTC.

The CDR3 reads CASSYVMNTEAFF. The CDR3 DNA sequence: TGTGCCAGCAGTTACGTTATGAACACTGAAGCTTTCTTT. J is TRBJ1-1 and V is TRBV6-5; D is uncertain. Germline V gene data show CDR1 as MNHEY and CDR2 as SVGAGI. The CDR3 length is 13 residues. Trimming pared 2 bases from V and 0 bases from J, leaving 4 bases between.

J is TRBJ2-7 and V is TRBV6-5; 13 bases line up with TRBD2. The germline CDR1 and CDR2 sequences are MNHEY and SVGAGI. The CDR3 extends over 14 amino acids. Losses at the gene ends were 6 bases for V and 5 bases for J; bases not matched to a gene: 4. The CDR3 bases are TGTGCCAGCAGAATAGGACTAGCGGGAGACGAGCAGTACTTC. It is translated as CASRIGLAGDEQYF.

V usage is TRBV5-5 and J usage is TRBJ2-1, with TRBD1 matching over 10 bases. The CDR3 loop spans 16 amino acids. Trimming cost V 1 base and J 6 bases; bases outside gene matches: 7. CDR1 and CDR2 (germline): SGHKS, YYEKEE (reference sequence). The CDR3: CASSLWDRGPPNEQFF. CDR3 in DNA: TGTGCCAGCAGCTTGTGGGACAGGGGTCCACCCAATGAGCAGTTCTTC.

The chain employs TRBV2 and TRBJ2-7; TRBD1 matches 7 bases. This CDR3 region has 17 residues. J lost 1 base, V lost 2 bases, and 11 bases had no gene match. Germline loops: CDR1 SNHLY, CDR2 FYNNEI. The CDR3 DNA is TGTGCCAGCAGTGAAACCTCCGGGACAGAAGATTCCTACGAGCAGTACTTC. Protein sequence: CASSETSGTEDSYEQYF.

The V call is TRBV4-1, the J call TRBJ1-1; tentatively, D is TRBD1 (5 bases). The CDR3 runs 14 residues. Germline assignment: CDR1 MGHRA and CDR2 YSYEKL. With 2 bases removed from V and 4 bases from J, the gap between germline ends came to 11 bases. The CDR3 region has the DNA TGCGCCAGCAGCCAAACTACAGGAAGCACTGAAGCTTTCTTT. As protein: CASSQTTGSTEAFF.

This clonotype was observed a handful of times. The V gene is TRBV13, the J gene TRBJ2-7, with 9 positions matching TRBD1. The CDR3 sequence is 14 residues long. Per the germline V gene, CDR1 is PRHDT and CDR2 is FYEKMQ (reference sequence). V was pared by 4 bases and J by 3 bases, with 4 bases of the junction left unmatched. Here the CDR3 DNA reads TGTGCCAGCAGCTACAAGGGACAGGGCTACGAGCAGTACTTC. This codes for CASSYKGQGYEQYF. Full variable domain (outside the CDR3, taken from reference TRBV13 and TRBJ2-7): AAGVIQSPRHLIKEKRETATLKCYPIPRHDTVYWYQQGPGQDPQFLISFYEKMQSDKGSIPDRFSAQQFSDYHSELNMSSLELGDSALYFCASSYKGQGYEQYFGPGTRLTVT.

V is TRBV30 and J is TRBJ1-1; maybe TRBD1 (6 bases). CDR1 is GTSNPN and CDR2 is SVGIG in the germline V gene (reference sequence). This CDR3 comprises 13 residues. V shed 3 bases and J shed 5 bases, with 13 bases lying between them. CDR3 coding DNA: TGTGCCTGGAGCCAGGGGATTAGGACTGAAGCTTTCTTT. Translating gives CAWSQGIRTEAFF.

This clonotype has only one observation. The chain couples TRBV6-1 to TRBJ2-5; either TRBD1 or TRBD2 may supply D (6 bases each). Trimming left V 5 bases short and J 5 bases short, with 27 bases between. Germline V gene data show CDR1 as MNHNS and CDR2 as SASEGT. This CDR3 is 18 amino acids long. The CDR3 nucleotides are TGTGCCAGCAGTCTTCTTGCTAGCAGGACTCTAGGGGGGGAGACCCAGTACTTC. Translated, it gives CASSLLASRTLGGETQYF.

The rearrangement links TRBV30 to TRBJ1-4, with a possible D match to TRBD1 (5 bases). Trimming took off 1 base at V and 8 bases at J, with 20 bases between the two ends. Germline V gene data show CDR1 as GTSNPN and CDR2 as SVGIG (reference sequence). There are 16 residues in the CDR3. CDR3 nucleotides: TGTGCCTGGAGTGCGTCCCCAGGGCGGCGCGGCGAAAAACTGTTTTTT. It yields the protein CAWSASPGRRGEKLFF.

The chain has TRBV7-2 and TRBJ2-1, with 12 nucleotides matching TRBD2. The germline gives CDR1 SGHTA, CDR2 FQGNSA. The V gene end was trimmed by 4 bases and the J gene end by 9 bases; junction bases not matched to a gene: 10. The CDR3 is 16 amino acids. The CDR3 spells CASSWTLAGGLLEQFF. The CDR3 nucleotides are TGTGCCAGCAGCTGGACCCTAGCGGGGGGGCTACTTGAGCAGTTCTTC.